This entry lists 30 T cell receptor beta chains sequenced from one sample in a study of technical replicates of blood from a handful of donors. Produced via immunoSEQ multiplex PCR; TCRdb's table is partial and in-frame only. The table includes 65,000 to 80,000 clones, around 96% detected once. Sequencing input: T cells isolated from PBMCs. These receptors came from a human donor in good health.

Note on this clone: The germline gene is not matched at one end of the junction; a read error may be the cause. DNA of the CDR3: TGTGCCAGCAGCTTGAGTAACAGGGGGGGCTTC. The encoded protein is CASSLSNRGGF. The chain joins TRBV5-8 to TRBJ2-4, with a weak D call TRBD1 (8 bases). Germline V gene data show CDR1 as SGHTS and CDR2 as YDEGEE. CDR3 size: 11 residues.

This sequence joins TRBV7-8 and TRBJ1-1; a weak D match, TRBD1 (6 bases). V was pared by 5 bases and J by 4 bases, with 14 bases between. The CDR3 is 14 amino acids. Germline V gene sequence: CDR1 SGHVS, CDR2 FQNEAQ. CDR3 DNA: TGTGCCAGCAGCAATATAGAACAGGGCACTGAAGCTTTCTTT. Translation gives CASSNIEQGTEAFF.

V is TRBV30 and J is TRBJ1-4; no firm D call. This CDR3 has 12 residues. Trimming took off 8 bases at V and 6 bases at J, with 13 bases between the two ends. The germline gives CDR1 GTSNPN, CDR2 SVGIG (reference sequence). The CDR3 loop is CAKSEEDEKLFF. Here the CDR3 DNA reads TGTGCCAAGTCTGAGGAGGATGAAAAACTGTTTTTT.

The chain joins TRBV19 to TRBJ1-5; TRBD1 aligns across 12 bases. The CDR3 contains 17 residues. The V and J ends lost 6 bases and 2 bases, in that order; junction bases with no gene match: 8. Germline V gene data show CDR1 as LNHDA and CDR2 as SQIVND (reference sequence). CDR3 DNA sequence: TGTGCCAGTAGGGGGACAGGGGGCGCATTCGGCAATCAGCCCCAGCATTTT. It encodes CASRGTGGAFGNQPQHF.

The chain carries TRBV19 and TRBJ1-5; 9 bases are a match to TRBD1. The germline V gene has CDR1 LNHDA and CDR2 SQIVND (reference sequence). The trim removed 5 bases at V and 3 bases at J, leaving 5 bases unmatched. There are 15 residues in the CDR3. The CDR3 DNA is TGTGCCAGTAGTGAGGGGACAGGGAACAATCAGCCCCAGCATTTT. Translating gives CASSEGTGNNQPQHF.

V and J are TRBV2 and TRBJ1-1; no reliable D call. CDR1 is SNHLY, CDR2 FYNNEI, per germline. V was shortened by 1 base and J by 4 bases, with 7 bases between the two germline ends. The CDR3 spans 13 residues. The CDR3 region is CASSEVAGTEAFF. The CDR3 region has the DNA TGTGCCAGCAGTGAAGTGGCAGGCACTGAAGCTTTCTTT.

The rearrangement uses TRBV4-1 and TRBJ1-4, with D possibly TRBD1 on 6 matching bases. Germline loops: CDR1 MGHRA, CDR2 YSYEKL. V was clipped by 2 bases and J by 6 bases, with 13 bases between them. The CDR3 sequence is 15 residues long. The CDR3 DNA sequence: TGCGCCAGCAGCCAAACAAGGGCAGGGGATGAAAAACTGTTTTTT. It specifies CASSQTRAGDEKLFF.

J is TRBJ1-1 and V is TRBV11-3; 7 nucleotides line up with TRBD1. Germline loops: CDR1 SGHNT, CDR2 YENEEA. The CDR3 loop spans 14 amino acids. V was clipped by 2 bases and J by 6 bases; unmatched bases: 6. The CDR3 nucleotides read TGTGCCAGCAGCTTATGGCTACAGGGGTCTGAAGCTTTCTTT. Protein: CASSLWLQGSEAFF.

The genes are TRBV29-1 and TRBJ1-1, with D perhaps TRBD1 (5 bases). V lost 4 bases, J lost 6 bases, and 12 bases lay in between. The CDR3 runs 12 residues. Looked up from germline, CDR1 is SQVTM and CDR2 is ANQGSEA. The CDR3 region has the DNA TGCAGCGTTGGTCCAGGGCACCCTGAAGCTTTCTTT. This translates into CSVGPGHPEAFF.

This sequence joins TRBV7-3 and TRBJ2-1; the match to TRBD2 covers 9 bases. The germline CDR1 and CDR2 sequences are SGHTA and FQGTGA. The J segment lost 5 bases and the V segment lost 0 bases, leaving 2 bases of the junction unmatched. There are 15 residues in the CDR3. Here the CDR3 DNA reads TGTGCCAGCAGCTTAACGGGACTAGCAAACAATGAGCAGTTCTTC. It specifies CASSLTGLANNEQFF.

The J gene is TRBJ2-7, the V gene TRBV13; TRBD1 matches 7 bases. The V and J ends lost 4 bases and 0 bases, in that order; junction bases with no gene match: 6. Germline CDR1 PRHDT, CDR2 FYEKMQ (reference sequence). The CDR3 totals 15 residues. The CDR3 nucleotides are TGTGCCAGCAGCTATGGGACAGCAAGCTCCTACGAGCAGTACTTC. Residues: CASSYGTASSYEQYF.

This clone was counted a single time. J is TRBJ1-4 and V is TRBV2; a possible D gene is TRBD1 (6 bases). This CDR3 has 14 residues. Germline CDR1 reads SNHLY; CDR2 reads FYNNEI. Trimming pared 8 bases from V and 7 bases from J, leaving 17 bases between. For the CDR3, the DNA is TGTGCCAGCCAATGGAGCCAGGGGACTGAAAAACTGTTTTTT. Its translation is CASQWSQGTEKLFF.

V and J are TRBV4-2 and TRBJ2-2, with 10 bases matching TRBD2. This CDR3 is 17 amino acids long. The V and J ends lost 0 bases and 2 bases, in that order; junction bases with no gene match: 3. Germline assignment: CDR1 LGHNA and CDR2 YNFKEQ. CDR3 sequence (DNA): TGTGCCAGCAGCCAAGACCGGACTAGCGGAAACACCGGGGAGCTGTTTTTT. Residues: CASSQDRTSGNTGELFF.

CDR3 amino acids: CASSIRGGTNEKLFF. The DNA of the CDR3 is TGTGCCAGTAGTATACGCGGAGGAACTAATGAAAAACTGTTTTTT. The V call is TRBV19, the J call TRBJ1-4; D gene unclear. Germline lookup yields CDR1 LNHDA and CDR2 SQIVND (reference sequence). V lost 2 bases to trimming and J lost 1 base, with 8 bases between them. This CDR3 has 15 amino acids.

V is TRBV18 and J is TRBJ2-1, with 8 bases lining up with TRBD2. The CDR3 is 15 residues long. J lost 2 bases, V lost 2 bases, and 2 bases had no gene match. Germline CDR1 and CDR2: KGHSH and LQKENI. CDR3 coding DNA: TGTGCCAGCTCACCAGTTAGCGGGACCTACAATGAGCAGTTCTTC. This translates into CASSPVSGTYNEQFF.

This chain uses TRBV6-1 with TRBJ1-1; 7 bases match TRBD1. The CDR3 covers 18 residues. Germline V gene sequence: CDR1 MNHNS, CDR2 SASEGT. V was pared by 2 bases and J by 6 bases, with 18 bases of the junction left unmatched. The CDR3 is CASSEPPTGRRGVAEAFF. The DNA for the CDR3 is TGTGCCAGCAGTGAACCCCCGACAGGGAGAAGAGGAGTCGCTGAAGCTTTCTTT.

The chain is built from TRBV27 and TRBJ1-2; TRBD1 matches 8 bases. The CDR3 has 15 residues. Germline CDR1 is MNHEY and CDR2 is SMNVEV (reference sequence). J gave up 7 bases and V 4 bases, and 11 bases lay outside the gene matches. The CDR3 DNA reads TGTGCCAGCAGTTACCTACAGGGGGGAGTGAGTGGCTACACCTTC. Its protein is CASSYLQGGVSGYTF.

The chain combines TRBV19 with TRBJ1-2; possibly TRBD1 for D (6 bases). The CDR3 has 14 amino acids. Germline V gene lookup returns CDR1 LNHDA and CDR2 SQIVND (reference sequence). V lost 10 bases and J lost 2, with 17 bases in between. CDR3 nucleotides: TGTGCCACCTCGACAGGTCAAAAGAACTATGGCTACACCTTC. Protein product: CATSTGQKNYGYTF. Full variable domain (rest looked up from reference TRBV19 and TRBJ1-2): DGGITQSPKYLFRKEGQNVTLSCEQNLNHDAMYWYRQDPGQGLRLIYYSQIVNDFQKGDIAEGYSVSREKKESFPLTVTSAQKNPTAFYLCATSTGQKNYGYTFGSGTRLTVV.

This chain connects TRBV4-2 to TRBJ1-2; possibly TRBD1 for D (6 bases). Germline lookup yields CDR1 LGHNA and CDR2 YNFKEQ. Trimming shortened V by 0 bases and J by 10 bases, and 15 bases separated the two germline ends. The CDR3 loop spans 14 amino acids. CDR3 loop: CASSQDRGASVYTF. The CDR3, as DNA: TGTGCCAGCAGCCAAGACCGGGGGGCTAGCGTCTACACCTTC.

This chain uses TRBV14 with TRBJ2-4; D not resolved. CDR1 is SGHDN, CDR2 FVKESK, per germline. CDR3 length: 13 residues. V was shortened by 5 bases and J by 4 bases, with 9 bases between the two germline ends. The CDR3 loop is CASSVFPKNIQYF. The CDR3 bases are TGTGCCAGCAGCGTCTTTCCGAAAAACATTCAGTACTTC.

The chain carries TRBV28 and TRBJ2-2; 8 bases line up with TRBD1. Germline CDR1 and CDR2: MDHEN and SYDVKM. V shed 5 bases, J shed 5 bases, and the junction held 7 bases outside the gene matches. The CDR3 is made up of 15 amino acids. CDR3 region: CASSPHRGETGELFF. The CDR3 region has the DNA TGTGCCAGCAGTCCGCACAGGGGGGAGACCGGGGAGCTGTTTTTT.

The V and J genes are TRBV25-1 and TRBJ1-2, with D perhaps matching TRBD1 (6 bases). In germline, CDR1 is MGHDK, CDR2 SYGVNS. Between the trimmed V and J ends, which lost 0 bases and 4 bases, there was a span of 12 bases. This CDR3 has 15 residues. The CDR3 loop reads CASSEYGDTSYGYTF. The CDR3 nucleotides read TGTGCCAGCAGTGAATATGGGGACACTAGCTATGGCTACACCTTC.

The sample holds one count of this clone. This chain uses TRBV7-9 with TRBJ1-1; TRBD1 agrees at 8 bases. Looked up from germline, CDR1 is SEHNR and CDR2 is FQNEAQ (reference sequence). The CDR3 is 17 residues long. The J segment lost 1 base and the V segment lost 2 bases, leaving 9 bases of the junction unmatched. The CDR3 DNA reads TGTGCCAGCAGCTTATCAGCTAGTCAGGGGGCGAACACTGAAGCTTTCTTT. Its translation: CASSLSASQGANTEAFF.

The V gene is TRBV11-3, the J gene TRBJ1-2; TRBD1 matches at 8 bases. Germline lookup yields CDR1 SGHNT and CDR2 YENEEA. The J segment lost 3 bases and the V segment lost 5 bases, leaving 2 bases of the junction unmatched. The CDR3 contains 13 residues. For the CDR3, the DNA is TGTGCCAGCAGCCGGGGACAGGACTATGGCTACACCTTC. The encoded protein is CASSRGQDYGYTF.

The J gene is TRBJ2-3, the V gene TRBV6-1, with 9 bases matching TRBD2. The CDR3 contains 15 residues. V was pared by 4 bases and J by 1 base, with 3 bases of the junction left unmatched. The germline gives CDR1 MNHNS, CDR2 SASEGT. CDR3 loop: CASSVRTSGTDTQYF. In nucleotides, the CDR3 is TGTGCCAGCAGTGTACGGACTAGCGGCACAGATACGCAGTATTTT.

This chain links TRBV18 with TRBJ1-1; D not certain. Trimming took off 2 bases at V and 10 bases at J, with 14 bases between the two ends. Germline-derived CDR1 and CDR2 are KGHSH and LQKENI. This CDR3 spans 13 amino acids. This CDR3 reads CASSPAGEDAAFF. CDR3 bases: TGTGCCAGCTCACCAGCCGGGGAGGATGCAGCTTTCTTT.

This rearrangement joins TRBV6-5 to TRBJ2-7; tentatively, D is TRBD1 (6 bases). The V gene lost 8 bases and the J gene lost 4 bases, with 18 bases spanning the gap. CDR1 MNHEY and CDR2 SVGAGI come from the germline V gene. The CDR3 extends over 14 amino acids. CDR3 nucleotides: TGTGCCAGCCGGGCATCCGTGGGGGCTTACGAGCAGTACTTC. Its translation is CASRASVGAYEQYF.

This clone was observed once. The V gene is TRBV2, the J gene TRBJ1-4; D possibly corresponds to TRBD1 (6 bases). The CDR3 runs 14 residues. The V gene lost 5 bases and the J gene lost 4 bases, with 11 bases spanning the gap. Looked up from germline, CDR1 is SNHLY and CDR2 is FYNNEI. The DNA for the CDR3 is TGTGCCAGCAGTCTACAGGGCAATAATGAAAAACTGTTTTTT. Its protein product is CASSLQGNNEKLFF.

The chain couples TRBV27 to TRBJ2-7; D perhaps matches TRBD1 (5 bases). CDR3 length equals 13 residues. Looked up from germline, CDR1 is MNHEY and CDR2 is SMNVEV (reference sequence). Trimming removed 0 bases from V and 3 bases from J, with 6 bases in between. CDR3 in DNA: TGTGCCAGCAGTTTATCCGACAGCTACGAGCAGTACTTC. It specifies CASSLSDSYEQYF.

The V and J genes are TRBV10-2 and TRBJ1-1; D perhaps matches TRBD1 (5 bases). The length of the CDR3 is 12 residues. V gave up 2 bases and J gave up 4 bases, with 5 bases separating them. Germline V gene lookup returns CDR1 WSHSY and CDR2 SAAADI. The chain's CDR3 is CASSEQGTEAFF. The CDR3, as DNA: TGCGCCAGCAGTGAGCAGGGCACTGAAGCTTTCTTT.